This T cell receptor (beta chain) was observed in a study of T cells in Graves' hyperthyroidism and ophthalmopathy. Whole-study findings and limits: Ophthalmopathy and stable hyperthyroidism were told apart by a 13 V-J model. Progression to ophthalmopathy was predicted a median of roughly seven months early. Appearing also in blood were most of the thyroid clonotypes expanded above 0.001.

The CDR3 runs 13 residues. J lost 6 bases, V lost 3 bases, and 4 bases had no gene match. From germline, CDR1 is SQVTM and CDR2 ANQGSEA. As concerns this clonotype: Its target is not known.

Amplified regions were TCR beta CDR3 sequences from RNA transcripts. The primer set for the first-round RT-PCR of the TCR CDR3 was HTBI. TCRdb redid the calling of the multiplex PCR reads with MiXCR, one entry per CDR3 protein. The data contain more than 500,000 distinct CDR3 sequences, approximately 44% of them singletons. This clonotype originated in an adult woman with Graves' disease, either hyperthyroidism or ophthalmopathy (not recorded which). Input material: peripheral blood or thyroid tissue (not recorded which). This chain connects TRBV29-1 to TRBJ2-7; 11 bases fit TRBD2. Here the CDR3 DNA reads TGCAGCGTTGATCGGCTAGCGGGAGGCGAGCAGTACTTC. The encoded protein is CSVDRLAGGEQYF.